Listed below are T cell receptor beta chains from one sample, sequenced in a study of T cell changes during pregnancy in multiple sclerosis. Sequencing used immunoSEQ multiplex PCR; TCRdb keeps in-frame clones, though not all of them. The table includes 56,000 or so clones, about nine tenths detected once. Specimen: peripheral blood, collected in the first trimester of pregnancy. The receptors derive from a female donor in good health, enrolled as a control in a pregnancy study. Each CDR3 is given with its conserved first and last residue. The order of the fields is J gene, V gene, CDR3 protein.

J: TRBJ1-2
V: TRBV29-1
CDR3: CSVDGDRGSDYGYTF

J: TRBJ1-1
V: TRBV11-2
CDR3: CASSYDSDEAFF

J: TRBJ1-4
V: TRBV6-1
CDR3: CASSRQGTTNEKLFF

J: TRBJ2-1
V: TRBV9
CDR3: CASSVGSGRINEQFF

J: TRBJ2-1
V: TRBV5-1
CDR3: CASSSPLAGGRNEQFF

J: TRBJ2-1
V: TRBV18
CDR3: CASSPPTSGRKFF

J: TRBJ2-2
V: TRBV5-1
CDR3: CASTFGLVNTGELFF

J: TRBJ1-5
V: TRBV12-5
CDR3: CASAPGTGNQPQHF

J: TRBJ2-3
V: TRBV10-2
CDR3: CASSALSGGYSTDTQYF

J: TRBJ2-5
V: TRBV25-1
CDR3: CASSKTGEETQYF

J: TRBJ1-5
V: TRBV19
CDR3: CAAGLGYEPQHF

J: TRBJ1-5
V: TRBV2
CDR3: CASSGPEKPQHF

J: TRBJ1-2
V: TRBV2
CDR3: CASSPTGAEYYGYTF

J: TRBJ2-1
V: TRBV19
CDR3: CATASGRDNNEQFF

J: TRBJ1-5
V: TRBV7-9
CDR3: CASSLEGGISPQHF

J: TRBJ2-4
V: TRBV12-1
CDR3: CASSQDRKNIQYF

J: TRBJ1-1
V: TRBV5-1
CDR3: CASSADRPTEAFF

J: TRBJ2-1
V: TRBV5-4
CDR3: CASSSVGRGLVNEQFF

J: TRBJ2-3
V: TRBV6-5
CDR3: CASSYRTPGEADTQYF

J: TRBJ1-2
V: TRBV10-2
CDR3: CASSETGGYGYTF

J: TRBJ2-7
V: TRBV7-2
CDR3: CASSSPGQGVYEQYF

J: TRBJ2-1
V: TRBV28
CDR3: CASSLGWGVFYNEQFF

J: TRBJ1-2
V: TRBV29-1
CDR3: CSVGEVGVNYGYTF

J: TRBJ2-3
V: TRBV10-3
CDR3: CAISVSGREADTQYF

J: TRBJ2-7
V: TRBV5-4
CDR3: CASSLEQGAHEQYF

J: TRBJ1-4
V: TRBV6-1
CDR3: CASRPARPELFF

J: TRBJ2-5
V: TRBV6-4
CDR3: CASSEGGAQETQYF

J: TRBJ2-1
V: TRBV5-6
CDR3: CASSLGGEQFF

J: TRBJ2-7
V: TRBV6-5
CDR3: CASISGQGGEQYF

J: TRBJ2-3
V: TRBV5-4
CDR3: CASSWGQGGLYF

J: TRBJ2-7
V: TRBV7-7
CDR3: CASSPDNSYEQYF

J: TRBJ1-1
V: TRBV11-2
CDR3: CASSLEGRMNTEAFF

J: TRBJ1-2
V: TRBV11-2
CDR3: CASSSTGGLYGYTF

J: TRBJ2-7
V: TRBV7-9
CDR3: CASSLTGYSYEQYF

J: TRBJ1-2
V: TRBV6-6
CDR3: CASTPGGQGGYTF

J: TRBJ1-2
V: TRBV27
CDR3: CASTSTGYDGYTF

J: TRBJ2-1
V: TRBV6-1
CDR3: CASSEAGKLGFF

J: TRBJ1-2
V: TRBV2
CDR3: CASTDFLDGDYGYTF

J: TRBJ2-2
V: TRBV7-9
CDR3: CASSSRDRGRTKTGELFF

J: TRBJ1-4
V: TRBV5-1
CDR3: CASSPLTGGNEKLFF

J: TRBJ2-7
V: TRBV7-9
CDR3: CASSFQGSIYEQYF

J: TRBJ2-1
V: TRBV28
CDR3: CASSLVEQGYEQFF

J: TRBJ1-2
V: TRBV6-5
CDR3: CASSYGTVPNYGYTF

J: TRBJ1-6
V: TRBV27
CDR3: CASRRGVDNSPLHF

J: TRBJ2-7
V: TRBV11-2
CDR3: CASSSRLAGGSEQYF

J: TRBJ1-1
V: TRBV11-2
CDR3: CASSLESGHTEAFF

J: TRBJ2-1
V: TRBV7-8
CDR3: CASSSGEAWNNEQFF

J: TRBJ1-1
V: TRBV5-1
CDR3: CASSLGQGAGEAFF

J: TRBJ1-4
V: TRBV5-4
CDR3: CASSPKGGETNEKLFF

J: TRBJ2-7
V: TRBV4-1
CDR3: CASSQVEGNNEQYF

J: TRBJ2-7
V: TRBV5-4
CDR3: CASSFKQPPGGSYEQYF

J: TRBJ1-2
V: TRBV7-2
CDR3: CASAGAVSNYGYTF

J: TRBJ1-6
V: TRBV4-1
CDR3: CASSQDTGYYNSPLHF

J: TRBJ2-7
V: TRBV18
CDR3: CASSREGPGAGATYEQYF

J: TRBJ1-2
V: TRBV25-1
CDR3: CASSEWGLGYRGYTF

J: TRBJ2-2
V: TRBV4-1
CDR3: CASSQTGTGGTGELFF